This T cell receptor beta chain derives from a study of blood T cell repertoires in COVID-19 (TCRdb year 2020). Background for the entire study: Samples covering the acute and convalescent phases of COVID-19 were provided by collaborators in the United States, Italy and Spain. The prospective study material was composed of cDNA or gDNA derived from T cells, B-cell-depleted T cells, or PBMCs. Subjects who had been exposed to COVID-19, were actively infected with it, or had recovered from it provided the deeply sampled blood TCRbeta repertoires that made up the dataset. A freely available public database, intended as a resource for researchers studying the immune response to SARS-CoV-2, is where the repertoires were released. The samples were drawn from two sources: the first 160 participants of the ongoing ImmuneRACE study, and 1,000 to 1,500 subjects contributed by 6 global collaborators. Sample metadata almost always included a de-identified subject ID, COVID-19 status, age in years and sex. HLA class I and class II types, where available, came from metadata supplied by the sample provider rather than from assay-based typing. Overall study outcomes, separate from this receptor: Clinical and demographic metadata were provided uncurated, with the amount varying by source and participant.

Via the germline V gene, CDR1 is LGHNA and CDR2 YSLEER. Including cysteine and phenylalanine, the CDR3 has 16 amino acids. Only the CDR3 region is kept as DNA, spanning 48 bases read in frame from base 1. Compared with germline, V lacks 0 bases and J lacks 2 bases; bases without a gene match: 3. Remarks on this clone: The antigen it recognizes is unknown. Base qualities are not provided; no much larger clone lies one nucleotide away.

TCRbeta CDR3 regions were amplified from genomic DNA using the immunoSEQ Assay, a bias-controlled multiplex PCR. The original methods were these. The number of nucleated cells in each sample was estimated by amplification of reference gene primers within the assay. To quantify the absolute abundance of each unique TCRbeta CDR3 rearrangement, sequence reads were collapsed and filtered. For each sample, productive Simpson clonality was calculated as the square root of Simpson's diversity index across productive rearrangements. Sourced from immuneACCESS, this table was stored by TCRdb with only in-frame sequences that have V and J called. A share of the clones is absent; for the studies checked, an unresolved V gene accounts for under half, and the remainder has no known explanation. That table furnishes V, J and clone size, whereas the DNA furnished D and trimming. Across this sample there are 150,000 or so clones, with roughly 82% seen only once. Jointly, the top ten make up approximately 14% of the sample.

The collaborating institutions used their own protocols to collect whole blood in K2EDTA tubes. For TCRbeta analysis, collaborators shipped samples as frozen whole blood, isolated PBMCs, or DNA extracted from either of those sample types. Rearrangement joined TRBV4-3 to TRBJ1-3; TRBD1 agrees with 8 junctional bases. The sequence came from a human donor with acute or convalescent COVID-19. The donor label of this sample is uncertain. The sequencing input was peripheral blood. The DNA sequence is TGCGCCAGCAGCCAAGATCACAGGGGGGCTGGAAACACCATATATTTT. Its translation reads: CASSQDHRGAGNTIYF.